This TCR beta chain was obtained from a study of blood T cells in healthy people across ages. Combining a sample-barcoded 5' primer with a J-beta primer mix, a second PCR ran for roughly 7 to 12 cycles. TCRdb recomputed calls from the 5' RACE reads with MiXCR, one row per CDR3 protein. The data show approximately 1,700,000 distinct CDR3 sequences, 39% seen once. V lost 5 bases, J lost 11 bases, and 13 bases stayed unmatched. The length of the CDR3 is 13 residues. Germline V gene data show CDR1 as SQVTM and CDR2 as ANQGSEA. The origin of this receptor is a human donor in good health. This rearrangement joins TRBV29-1 to TRBJ2-5; 8 nucleotides align to TRBD1. What was sequenced was blood. The CDR3 loop is CSVSGTGTGEQYF. Here the CDR3 DNA reads TGCAGCGTTTCCGGGACAGGTACGGGGGAGCAGTACTTC. Together with reference TRBV29-1 and TRBJ2-5, the CDR3 gives the full variable domain: SAVISQKPSRDICQRGTSLTIQCQVDSQVTMMFWYRQQPGQSLTLIATANQGSEATYESGFVIDKFPISRPNLTFSTLTVSNMSPEDSSIYLCSVSGTGTGEQYFGPGTRLLVL.